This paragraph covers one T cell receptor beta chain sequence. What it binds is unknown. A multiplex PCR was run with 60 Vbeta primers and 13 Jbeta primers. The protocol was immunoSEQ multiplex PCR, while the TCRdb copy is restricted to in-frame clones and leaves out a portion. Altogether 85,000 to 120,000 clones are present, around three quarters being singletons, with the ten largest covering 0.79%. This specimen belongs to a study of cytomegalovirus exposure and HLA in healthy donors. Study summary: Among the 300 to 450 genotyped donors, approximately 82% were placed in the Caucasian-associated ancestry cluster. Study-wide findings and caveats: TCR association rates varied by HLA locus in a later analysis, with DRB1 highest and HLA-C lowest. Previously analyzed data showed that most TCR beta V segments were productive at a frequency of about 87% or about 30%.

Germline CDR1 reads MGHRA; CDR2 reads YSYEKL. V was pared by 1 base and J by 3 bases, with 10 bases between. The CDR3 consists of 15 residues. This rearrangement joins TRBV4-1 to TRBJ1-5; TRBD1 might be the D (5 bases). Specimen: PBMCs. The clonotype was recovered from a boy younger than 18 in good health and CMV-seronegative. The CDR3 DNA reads TGCGCCAGCAGCCAAGTAGCAGGGCTCAATCAGCCCCAGCATTTT. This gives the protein CASSQVAGLNQPQHF.